This is a list of T cell receptor beta chains from one sample in a study of blood T cell repertoires in COVID-19. Method: immunoSEQ multiplex PCR; TCRdb's copy keeps in-frame clones and lacks some. Counted here are 100,000 to 150,000 clones, around 76% occurring once; the ten biggest clones make up around 5.5%. The specimen was peripheral blood. The receptors were gathered from a man aged 55-75 years with acute or convalescent COVID-19. The CDR3 runs from the conserved cysteine through the conserved F or W. Each record gives: clone size, J gene, D gene, V gene, CDR3 protein, CDR3 DNA. The D gene is left open where the match is weak. Rows give clone size only sometimes, using once, few, many, or a class for an expanded clone.

>NA|TRBJ2-1|TRBD1|TRBV24-1
CATSDLRTQGDEQFF
TGTGCCACCAGTGATTTAAGGACCCAGGGGGATGAGCAGTTCTTC
>NA|TRBJ2-3|TRBD2|TRBV24-1
CATNSGGRTDTQYF
TGTGCCACCAACAGCGGGGGGCGCACAGATACGCAGTATTTT
>many|TRBJ2-7|TRBD1|TRBV25-1
CASRTGGSYEQYF
TGTGCCAGTCGGACAGGGGGCTCCTACGAGCAGTACTTC
>NA|TRBJ2-1|NA|TRBV6-5
CASSSHSTYNEQFF
TGTGCCAGCAGTTCCCATAGCACCTACAATGAGCAGTTCTTC
>few|TRBJ2-7|NA|TRBV7-3
CASSWAGGTYEQYF
TGTGCCAGCAGCTGGGCGGGCGGAACCTACGAGCAGTACTTC
>NA|TRBJ2-7|TRBD2|TRBV2
CASRDVAGTHEQYF
TGTGCCAGCAGAGATGTAGCGGGAACCCACGAGCAGTACTTC
>NA|TRBJ1-5|NA|TRBV30
CAWSTGRGSNQPQHF
TGTGCCTGGAGTACAGGTAGGGGCAGCAATCAGCCCCAGCATTTT
>once|TRBJ2-7|NA|TRBV5-6
CASSNSPSRGSYEQYF
TGTGCCAGCAGCAACTCCCCCTCTCGGGGCTCCTACGAGCAGTACTTC
>NA|TRBJ1-2|NA|TRBV27
CASSGNREFYGYTF
TGTGCCAGCAGTGGAAACAGGGAATTCTATGGCTACACCTTC
>NA|TRBJ2-1|NA|TRBV24-1
CATSDPQGNEQFF
TGTGCCACCAGTGACCCACAGGGCAATGAGCAGTTCTTC
>NA|TRBJ2-6|TRBD1|TRBV24-1
CATSAQGGSGANVLTF
TGTGCCACCAGCGCACAGGGGGGCTCTGGGGCCAACGTCCTGACTTTC
>once|TRBJ2-2|TRBD2|TRBV5-1
CASSSAGGTGELFF
TGCGCCAGCAGTTCGGCGGGGGGAACCGGGGAGCTGTTTTTT
>NA|TRBJ2-3|NA|TRBV7-2
CASSLAYLSTDTQYF
TGTGCCAGCAGCTTAGCCTATCTGAGCACAGATACGCAGTATTTT
>once|TRBJ2-1|TRBD2|TRBV19
CASRITSGNEQFF
TGTGCCAGTAGGATAACTAGCGGCAATGAGCAGTTCTTC
>once|TRBJ2-7|TRBD2|TRBV11-2
CASSLDPSGISYEQYF
TGTGCCAGCAGCTTAGATCCTAGCGGGATTTCTTACGAGCAGTACTTC
>NA|TRBJ2-4|TRBD1|TRBV5-1
CASSRGDRDRNIQYF
TGCGCCAGCAGCAGGGGGGACAGGGATCGGAACATTCAGTACTTC
>many|TRBJ1-1|NA|TRBV7-9
CASSEGGFTEAFF
TGTGCCAGCAGCGAGGGGGGGTTCACTGAAGCTTTCTTT
>NA|TRBJ2-7|TRBD2|TRBV30
CAWSPPRLAVDEQYF
TGTGCCTGGAGTCCTCCGAGACTAGCGGTGGACGAGCAGTACTTC
>NA|TRBJ1-2|TRBD1|TRBV3-1/TRBV3-2
CASSQGTGWVYGYTF
TGTGCCAGCAGCCAAGGGACAGGGTGGGTCTATGGCTACACCTTC
>once|TRBJ1-2|TRBD1|TRBV5-1
CASSPDRDYGYTF
TGCGCCAGCAGCCCAGACAGGGATTATGGCTACACCTTC
>NA|TRBJ1-1|NA|TRBV6-5
CASSRQLEAFF
TGTGCCAGCAGTAGACAGCTAGAGGCTTTCTTT
>NA|TRBJ1-5|TRBD1|TRBV7-2
CASSSLTGNRNQPQHF
TGTGCCAGCAGCTCCTTGACAGGGAACCGCAATCAGCCCCAGCATTTT
>many|TRBJ1-2|NA|TRBV4-2
CASSQGLAGVYGYTF
TGTGCCAGCAGCCAAGGACTTGCGGGCGTCTATGGCTACACCTTC
>few|TRBJ1-5|NA|TRBV5-4
CASPFHRSSSNQPQHF
TGTGCCAGCCCATTCCACAGGTCTAGTAGCAATCAGCCCCAGCATTTT
>NA|TRBJ2-3|NA|TRBV11-2
CASSLDGPPARDSPSGQYF
TGTGCCAGCAGCTTAGATGGGCCCCCCGCCAGGGACTCTCCTAGTGGGCAGTATTTT
>NA|TRBJ2-3|NA|TRBV5-5
CASSLGLLQGGDTQYF
TGTGCCAGCAGCTTGGGTCTCCTACAGGGTGGAGATACGCAGTATTTT
>NA|TRBJ1-1|NA|TRBV19
CASTPGRRENTEAFF
TGTGCCAGTACCCCCGGTCGGAGGGAGAACACTGAAGCTTTCTTT
>NA|TRBJ1-2|TRBD1|TRBV10-2
CASSSGTGGRSYTF
TGCGCCAGCAGTTCGGGGACAGGGGGTAGAAGCTACACCTTC
>NA|TRBJ1-2|NA|TRBV24-1
CATSVSSGTSGGYTF
TGTGCCACCAGTGTTTCTTCCGGGACAAGTGGCGGCTACACCTTC
>few|TRBJ1-2|NA|TRBV7-2
CASSPQGNYGYTF
TGTGCCAGCAGCCCCCAGGGAAACTATGGCTACACCTTC
>NA|TRBJ2-7|TRBD1|TRBV2
CASNTRDRGEQYF
TGTGCCAGCAATACCCGGGACAGGGGCGAGCAGTACTTC
>NA|TRBJ2-2|TRBD1|TRBV28
CASSSLRDRGNTGELFF
TGTGCCAGCAGTTCCCTCCGCGACAGGGGAAACACCGGGGAGCTGTTTTTT
>once|TRBJ1-5|TRBD1|TRBV18
CASSPQGASNQPQHF
TGTGCCAGCTCACCACAGGGGGCTAGCAATCAGCCCCAGCATTTT
>NA|TRBJ1-1|TRBD1|TRBV30
CARRQGWDTEAFF
TGTGCCCGGAGACAGGGATGGGACACTGAAGCTTTCTTT
>few|TRBJ2-5|NA|TRBV5-6
CASSLVDSKETQYF
TGTGCCAGCAGCTTAGTGGACAGTAAAGAGACCCAGTACTTC
>few|TRBJ2-2|NA|TRBV19
CASSISPRKNTGELFF
TGTGCCAGTAGTATTAGTCCGAGGAAAAACACCGGGGAGCTGTTTTTT
>NA|TRBJ1-2|TRBD1|TRBV7-9
CASSTRPDRGYGYTF
TGTGCCAGCAGCACCAGGCCCGACAGGGGCTATGGCTACACCTTC
>NA|TRBJ1-2|NA|TRBV11-2
CASSSYANYGYTF
TGTGCCAGCAGCTCTTATGCGAACTATGGCTACACCTTC
>NA|TRBJ1-1|NA|TRBV15
CATSRPTVPGHNTEAFF
TGTGCCACCAGCAGACCGACCGTGCCAGGGCATAACACTGAAGCTTTCTTT
>once|TRBJ1-1|NA|TRBV19
CASSMGRWRSTEAFF
TGTGCCAGTAGTATGGGGAGGTGGCGGTCCACTGAAGCTTTCTTT
>few|TRBJ1-2|TRBD1|TRBV5-4
CASSGAGQVYGYTF
TGTGCCAGCAGCGGAGCGGGACAGGTCTATGGCTACACCTTC
>few|TRBJ1-1|TRBD1|TRBV29-1
CSVEGGTGGTEAFF
TGCAGCGTTGAAGGAGGGACAGGGGGAACTGAAGCTTTCTTT
>NA|TRBJ1-4|NA|TRBV28
CASLSEANEKLFF
TGTGCCAGCTTGTCAGAGGCTAATGAAAAACTGTTTTTT
>NA|TRBJ2-1|TRBD1|TRBV11-2
CASSLEDRGLPFF
TGTGCCAGCAGCTTAGAAGACAGGGGCCTCCCTTTCTTC
>NA|TRBJ1-4|NA|TRBV6-1
CASSDTGSPNEKLFF
TGTGCCAGCAGTGATACAGGTAGCCCTAATGAAAAACTGTTTTTT
>once|TRBJ2-6|NA|TRBV6-1
CASSEVPTGLKAGANVLTF
TGTGCCAGCAGTGAAGTACCGACAGGACTTAAAGCTGGGGCCAACGTCCTGACTTTC
>NA|TRBJ1-2|NA|TRBV19
CASISGVYGYTF
TGTGCCAGTATTTCGGGGGTCTATGGCTACACCTTC
>NA|TRBJ1-2|NA|TRBV7-3
CASSLRPTEANYGYTF
TGTGCCAGCAGCTTAAGGCCGACAGAAGCTAACTATGGCTACACCTTC
>NA|TRBJ2-5|TRBD1|TRBV15
CATSNRGLGETQYF
TGTGCCACCAGCAACAGGGGGCTGGGAGAGACCCAGTACTTC
>once|TRBJ1-3|TRBD1|TRBV19
CASSTPLGQGKGGNTIYF
TGTGCCAGTAGTACTCCCCTCGGACAGGGGAAGGGTGGAAACACCATATATTTT